This TCR beta chain was captured in a study of identical twins listed by TCRdb under 2016. Context from the whole study: TCR alpha and beta repertoires from monozygotic twins, unrelated adults of various ages and cord blood were deep-sequenced to test whether fetal clonotypes persist. Replicate twin experiments were performed at different times using different library preparation protocols to rule out contamination.

Every donor in the study was a healthy Caucasian. Three pairs of female monozygotic twins, all aged roughly 18 to 30 years, were included in the twin cohort. Positive isolation kits from Invitrogen were used to isolate CD4+ and CD8+ T cell populations. The library was prepared using 5' RACE. Instrument on record: Illumina HiSeq 2000. Template switching added a universal primer binding site, and the final cDNA carried a unique molecular identifier that allowed TCR cDNA molecules to be counted accurately. Specific primers in the conserved constant-segment region were used to synthesize first-strand cDNA for the TCR alpha and beta chains. To control for contamination, every cDNA library was double barcoded, receiving both a SMART-Mk sample barcode and Illumina barcodes. TruSeq adapter sequences and Illumina sample barcodes were added in two successive PCR steps. The TCR alpha and beta cDNA libraries were sequenced on the Illumina HiSeq platform using custom primers. On the study's bioinformatics: MiGEC was used to process raw reads and extract unique molecular identifiers, and MiXCR was used to find CDR3 positions. Recombination models were inferred per individual with the repgenHMM and IGoR tools using an EM algorithm. Shared clonotype analysis was performed with the tcR package in R, normalizing sharing by the product of cloneset sizes. To study raw recombination without the effects of thymic and clonal selection, out-of-frame nonproductive sequences were analyzed. In-frame beta chains were kept once TCRdb had trimmed the public reads at Q25 with fastp and called clones with MiXCR. Here each entry gathers all rows of one CDR3 protein and keeps the most common genes and DNA. TCRdb assigned the V and J calls; the authors' analysis was not used. Counted in this sample were under 250,000 distinct CDR3 sequences; roughly 7.5% of them appeared once. The biggest ten clones account for more than 5% of the sample.

This clonotype has a count of ten or more. Which antigen it targets is not known. Base qualities are not provided; no much larger clone lies one nucleotide away. Points the paper makes about the study in general: Compared with coincidental sharing between unrelated individuals, out-of-frame TCR alpha sequences shared between twins showed an excess of sequences with low generation probability. In monozygotic twins, recombination models systematically underestimated out-of-frame TCR alpha sharing, but the models matched the sharing seen between unrelated individuals. In beta out-of-frame sequences, excess twin sharing was weaker, because having fewer shared sequences lowered the signal-to-noise ratio. Conclusions relied on cross-sectional statistical analysis, since the same donors could not be followed over many years. Abundant cord blood beta clonotypes had fewer insertions, young adult naive repertoires showed a similar but weaker trend, and memory repertoires showed no such trend. Zero-insertion analyses could be partly confounded by invariant T cells such as MAIT and iNKT, although diverse VJ usage argued against such confounding for most clonotypes.

This sample was shared with a second study, whose subject was yellow fever vaccine responses in identical twins. The second study's paper adds: According to the authors, in identical twins the way T cells responded to vaccination appeared partly convergent and partly personalized. Focusing on identical twins, the study followed the T cell clones that responded to the vaccine, and did so with precision.

This receptor was taken from a woman younger than 30 in good health. Sequencing input: CD8+ T cells sorted from blood.

The CDR3 has the sequence CASSQGEELTHEQFF. The nucleotide sequence reads as follows: TGCGCCAGCAGCCAGGGGGAGGAACTAACACATGAGCAGTTCTTC. Rearrangement joined TRBV4-1 to TRBJ2-1, and TRBD2 may be the D gene, going by 6 matching bases. V and J lose 3 bases and 8 bases, and a span of 17 bases separates them. Taken from cysteine to phenylalanine, the CDR3 has 15 residues. The entry retains the CDR3 DNA only, 45 bases that are in frame from base 1. CDR1 and CDR2 were assigned from the germline V gene as MGHRA and YSYEKL.